This paragraph covers one T cell receptor (beta chain) sequence. Germline CDR1 is SGHAT and CDR2 is FQNNGV. CDR3 length: 14 amino acids. V lost 4 bases to trimming and J lost 0 bases, with 9 bases between them. In the authors' workflow: Reference gene primer amplification in the assay estimated nucleated cell counts. TCRdb's table, derived via immunoSEQ multiplex PCR, lists solely in-frame clones and lacks some. V and J calls and clone size follow that table, whereas D and trimming were derived from the DNA. In the table there are 100,000 to 150,000 clones, 65% to 90% of which are singletons. The data were taken from a study of blood T cell repertoires in COVID-19. Background on the study: Spain, Italy and the United States supplied samples that represented acute and convalescent COVID-19.

The sequence derives from a woman of 80 years or more with acute or convalescent COVID-19. Sequences were obtained from peripheral blood. The chain is built from TRBV11-2 and TRBJ1-2; D remains unclear. For the CDR3, the DNA is TGTGCCAGCAGCTCTCCGCGAACTAACTATGGCTACACCTTC. Its protein product is CASSSPRTNYGYTF.